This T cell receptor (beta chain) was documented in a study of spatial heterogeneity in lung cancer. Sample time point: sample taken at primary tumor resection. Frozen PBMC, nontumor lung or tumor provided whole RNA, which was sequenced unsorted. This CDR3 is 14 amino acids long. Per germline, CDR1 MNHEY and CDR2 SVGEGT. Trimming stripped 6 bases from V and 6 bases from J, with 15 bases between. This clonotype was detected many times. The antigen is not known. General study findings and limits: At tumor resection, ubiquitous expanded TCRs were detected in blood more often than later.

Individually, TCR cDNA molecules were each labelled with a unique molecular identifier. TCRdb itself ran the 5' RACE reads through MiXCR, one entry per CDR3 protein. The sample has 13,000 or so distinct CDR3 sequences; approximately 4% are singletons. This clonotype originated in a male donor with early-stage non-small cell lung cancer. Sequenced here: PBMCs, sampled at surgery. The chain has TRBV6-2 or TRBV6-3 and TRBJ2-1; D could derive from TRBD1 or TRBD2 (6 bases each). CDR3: CASRVGGESNEQFF. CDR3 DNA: TGTGCCAGCAGAGTGGGGGGCGAGTCCAATGAGCAGTTCTTC.